Following are 31 T cell receptor beta chains from one sample sequenced in a study of T cells in Graves' hyperthyroidism and ophthalmopathy. The CDR3 regions of TCR beta were amplified from RNA transcripts. HTBI primers were the set used in a first-round RT-PCR of the TCR CDR3. TCRdb re-analysed the multiplex PCR reads in MiXCR, keeping a single row per CDR3 protein. The table lists hundreds of thousands of distinct CDR3 sequences, about a fifth of them singletons. The sequencing sample was made of blood. The receptor set was obtained from a man aged 25-45 years with Graves' ophthalmopathy.

The table lists this clonotype with a few counts. This sequence joins TRBV6-1 and TRBJ1-4; 8 positions match TRBD1. The germline V gene encodes CDR1 MNHNS and CDR2 SASEGT. The ends lost 3 bases at V and 8 bases at J; junction bases unmatched: 11. The CDR3 sequence is 16 residues long. The CDR3 nucleotides read TGTGCCAGCAGTGACCAGTGGACAGGGAGGAGGGAAAAACTGTTTTTT. Residues: CASSDQWTGRREKLFF.

In this sample, this clonotype turned up a few times. The chain is built from TRBV10-3 and TRBJ1-2; 8 bases are shared with TRBD1. The germline CDR1 and CDR2 sequences are ENHRY and SYGVKD. V lost 5 bases to trimming and J lost 4 bases; unmatched junction nucleotides: 6. CDR3 length equals 14 residues. The chain's CDR3 is CAISPDRASYGYTF. In nucleotides, the CDR3 is TGTGCCATCAGTCCGGACAGGGCTAGCTATGGCTACACCTTC.

This clonotype was counted many times. The V and J genes are TRBV5-1 and TRBJ1-2; D is possibly TRBD1 (5 bases). Between the trimmed V and J ends, which lost 0 bases and 7 bases, there was a span of 16 bases. Germline CDR1 is SGHRS and CDR2 is YFSETQ. CDR3 length: 15 residues. The CDR3 protein is CASSLEGAGSSGYTF. The DNA of the CDR3 is TGCGCCAGCAGCTTGGAAGGGGCAGGGAGTAGTGGCTACACCTTC.

This clonotype was counted at least ten times. This chain connects TRBV20-1 to TRBJ2-5, with D perhaps given as TRBD1 or TRBD2 (5 bases each). Germline V gene sequence: CDR1 DFQATT, CDR2 SNEGSKA (reference sequence). Trimming took off 6 bases at V and 5 bases at J, with 13 bases between the two ends. The CDR3 is 12 amino acids. The CDR3 spells CSARDLGETQYF. The DNA of the CDR3 is TGCAGTGCGAGGGACCTGGGGGAGACCCAGTACTTC.

The chain employs TRBV29-1 and TRBJ1-1, with a tentative D call TRBD1 (5 bases). Between the trimmed V and J ends, which lost 7 bases and 3 bases, there was a span of 21 bases. Germline lookup yields CDR1 SQVTM and CDR2 ANQGSEA. This CDR3 spans 15 amino acids. CDR3 bases: TGCAGCGCCCCCCCCGTTGTGGGGGTGGACACTGAAGCTTTCTTT. Its translation is CSAPPVVGVDTEAFF.

This clonotype was seen a few times. J is TRBJ1-2 and V is TRBV5-1; 9 nucleotides agree with TRBD1. Germline V lookup: CDR1 SGHRS, CDR2 YFSETQ. CDR3 length: 17 amino acids. V trimming: 4 bases; J trimming: 4 bases; junction bases outside the gene matches: 14. CDR3 nucleotides: TGCGCCAGCAGCCCAAATAGCGGGACAGGGAGCGCCTATGGCTACACCTTC. It translates to CASSPNSGTGSAYGYTF.

This clonotype was observed a single time. Here the CDR3 omits its conserved ending phenylalanine or tryptophan, so a read error is the likely source. The chain combines TRBV11-2 with TRBJ2-1; 7 bases agree with TRBD2. Germline V gives CDR1 SGHAT, CDR2 FQNNGV. J was trimmed by 4 bases and V by 4 bases; bases with no gene match: 7. The CDR3 loop spans 15 amino acids. The CDR3 is CASSSLRGEYNEQFL. As DNA, the CDR3 is TGTGCCAGCAGCTCCCTTCGGGGGGAATACAATGAGCAGTTCCTC.

The gene calls are TRBV29-1 and TRBJ2-7; 10 bases are a match to TRBD2. Germline V gene sequence: CDR1 SQVTM, CDR2 ANQGSEA. Trimming took 1 base from V and 4 from J; bases not matched to a gene: 7. The CDR3 is 15 residues long. As DNA, the CDR3 is TGCAGCGTTGAAGGGAGGGGGACTAGCGAATACGAGCAGTACTTC. This encodes CSVEGRGTSEYEQYF.

This clonotype was detected only a few times. This chain links TRBV13 with TRBJ1-2; TRBD1 matches at 9 bases. This CDR3 contains 14 residues. The ends lost 4 bases at V and 7 bases at J; junction bases unmatched: 7. Germline assignment: CDR1 PRHDT and CDR2 FYEKMQ (reference sequence). As DNA, the CDR3 is TGTGCCAGCAGCTCCCGGGACAGGGCTTCTGGCTACACCTTC. Translating it yields CASSSRDRASGYTF.

In the case of this clonotype: Relative to the germline gene, one junction end is altered; a read error may explain this. V gene TRBV14 combines with J gene TRBJ2-2; 7 bases are a match to TRBD2. This CDR3 is built from 16 residues. Germline V gene lookup returns CDR1 SGHDN and CDR2 FVKESK. DNA of the CDR3: TGTGCCAGCAGCCCAACTGCGGGGGTCAACACCGGGGAGCTGTTTTTC. It specifies CASSPTAGVNTGELFF.

Comment on this clonotype: This sequence may be a read error, since a much larger clone differs from it by one base. J is TRBJ2-3 and V is TRBV15; D not resolved. Per the germline V gene, CDR1 is LNHNV and CDR2 is YYDKDF (reference sequence). There are 17 residues in the CDR3. Trimming removed 0 bases from V and 2 bases from J, with 15 bases in between. CDR3 residues: CATSRDLAGALTDTQYF. In DNA, the CDR3 is TGTGCCACCAGCAGAGATCTGGCTGGCGCCCTCACAGATACGCAGTATTTT.

This clonotype has only a few counts. The rearrangement uses TRBV6-1 and TRBJ2-3; 7 bases fit TRBD2. J gave up 8 bases and V 5 bases, and 22 bases lay outside the gene matches. The CDR3 is 18 residues long. Germline-derived CDR1 and CDR2 are MNHNS and SASEGT. CDR3 nucleotide sequence: TGTGCCAGCAGTTCCCGCTCAGAGGGAGGGCCATCAGATGGTACGCAGTATTTT. It is translated as CASSSRSEGGPSDGTQYF.

This clonotype was observed many times. The rearrangement links TRBV11-2 to TRBJ1-2, with D possibly being TRBD1 (5 bases). V lost 0 bases and J lost 8, with 7 bases in between. The CDR3 is made up of 12 amino acids. CDR1 is SGHAT, CDR2 FQNNGV, per germline. The CDR3 loop is CASSLDRVGYTF. The CDR3 DNA reads as TGTGCCAGCAGCTTAGACAGGGTCGGCTACACCTTC.

This clonotype was picked up one time. This chain connects TRBV4-1 to TRBJ2-5, with 8 bases aligning to TRBD2. From germline, CDR1 is MGHRA and CDR2 YSYEKL. V lost 4 bases and J lost 1; bases outside the gene matches: 14. The CDR3 consists of 18 residues. CDR3 in DNA: TGCGCCAGCAGCCCGTATGGGCCCGGGAGGGGGTCCCAAGAGACCCAGTACTTC. This encodes CASSPYGPGRGSQETQYF.

The J gene is TRBJ2-1, the V gene TRBV3-1, with a tentative D call TRBD2 (6 bases). V lost 3 bases and J lost 2, with 14 bases in between. Germline CDR1 is LGHDT and CDR2 is YNNKEL (reference sequence). The CDR3 runs to 16 residues. The DNA of the CDR3 is TGTGCCAGCAGCCAGAGGACTACTATCACCTACAATGAGCAGTTCTTC. It translates to CASSQRTTITYNEQFF.

The chain couples TRBV28 to TRBJ2-6; possible D gene TRBD1, 6 bases. The CDR3 totals 14 residues. V lost 5 bases to trimming and J lost 4 bases, with 9 bases between them. Per the germline V gene, CDR1 is MDHEN and CDR2 is SYDVKM. The DNA of the CDR3 is TGTGCCAGCAGTCCAGGGGTCGGGGCCAACGTCCTGACTTTC. It yields the protein CASSPGVGANVLTF.

The chain links TRBV27 to TRBJ2-7; perhaps TRBD1 as D (5 bases). V lost 5 bases, J lost 9 bases, and 23 bases lay in between. The V gene's germline CDR1 is MNHEY and CDR2 SMNVEV (reference sequence). The CDR3 covers 15 residues. The CDR3 DNA follows: TGTGCCAGCAGTCCCCGTGACAGAGCCCTTTCTGGGCAGTACTTC. Residues: CASSPRDRALSGQYF.

This clonotype was seen only a few times. This chain connects TRBV24-1 to TRBJ2-7; 12 bases fit TRBD1. The CDR3 contains 16 residues. Trimming took 2 bases from V and 4 from J; bases not matched to a gene: 5. Germline V gives CDR1 KGHDR, CDR2 SFDVKD. CDR3 amino acids: CATSDSLGQGAYEQYF. CDR3 sequence (DNA): TGTGCCACCAGTGATTCCCTGGGACAGGGGGCTTACGAGCAGTACTTC.

This clonotype was observed many times. CDR3 in DNA: TGTGCCAGCTCACCACCGCTCGGACCCGCGGAGCAGTACTTC. Its protein is CASSPPLGPAEQYF. This chain uses TRBV18 with TRBJ2-7; no firm D call. Germline assignment: CDR1 KGHSH and CDR2 LQKENI. The CDR3 is 14 amino acids. V was cut by 0 bases and J by 7 bases, with 13 bases left in between.

Turning to this clonotype: A much larger clone differs by one base, so this may be a read error. Given the absence of the conserved phenylalanine or tryptophan at the CDR3 end, a read error is likely. V usage is TRBV20-1 and J usage is TRBJ2-1, with TRBD2 matching 9 bases. The germline V gene encodes CDR1 DFQATT and CDR2 SNEGSKA (reference sequence). The CDR3 loop spans 15 amino acids. The trim removed 6 bases at V and 1 base at J, leaving 7 bases unmatched. The CDR3 coding sequence is TGCAGTGCCAGTGGACTAGCGCGATCCTACAATGAGCAGTTCCTC. Translation gives CSASGLARSYNEQFL.

This clonotype was seen at least ten times. The V call is TRBV6-1, the J call TRBJ2-5; D perhaps matches TRBD1 (5 bases). The V end lost 6 bases, the J end lost 3 bases, and 8 bases lay between the germline ends. CDR3 length: 12 amino acids. Germline V gives CDR1 MNHNS, CDR2 SASEGT. This chain's CDR3 is CASRGREETQYF. For the CDR3, the DNA is TGTGCCAGCAGGGGCAGGGAAGAGACCCAGTACTTC.

The chain employs TRBV6-1 and TRBJ1-2; D is perhaps TRBD1 (5 bases). The germline V gene encodes CDR1 MNHNS and CDR2 SASEGT. CDR3 length: 12 residues. Trimming removed 7 bases at V and 7 bases at J, with 13 bases between. CDR3 nucleotides: TGTGCCAGCATTCCCAGGGATGGTGGCTACACCTTC. Translated: CASIPRDGGYTF.

This clonotype was counted many times. The chain is built from TRBV30 and TRBJ2-1; D ambiguous. The CDR3 is made up of 13 amino acids. Trimming pared 2 bases from V and 2 bases from J, leaving 7 bases between. Germline V CDR1 and CDR2: GTSNPN, SVGIG (reference sequence). The CDR3 spells CAWSTTAYNEQFF. The CDR3 DNA sequence: TGTGCCTGGAGTACCACAGCCTACAATGAGCAGTTCTTC.

The rearrangement joins TRBV18 to TRBJ1-2; possible D gene TRBD1, 5 bases. V shed 3 bases and J shed 0 bases, with 20 bases lying between them. Germline CDR1 and CDR2: KGHSH and LQKENI. The CDR3 extends over 18 amino acids. For the CDR3, the DNA is TGTGCCAGCTCACCTTCGCCAGTAAGACAGACCTCTAACTATGGCTACACCTTC. Its protein product is CASSPSPVRQTSNYGYTF.

This clonotype was counted many times. The chain links TRBV20-1 to TRBJ1-2, with 9 positions matching TRBD1. Germline lookup yields CDR1 DFQATT and CDR2 SNEGSKA (reference sequence). There are 14 residues in the CDR3. V trimming: 1 base; J trimming: 8 bases; junction bases outside the gene matches: 8. CDR3 amino acids: CSARGRTGVGGYTF. The DNA of the CDR3 is TGCAGTGCTAGAGGTCGGACAGGGGTGGGCGGCTACACCTTC.

V usage is TRBV11-2 and J usage is TRBJ2-2, with a weak D call TRBD1 (6 bases). The CDR3 has 16 residues. Trimming removed 5 bases from V and 0 bases from J, with 13 bases in between. The germline V gene has CDR1 SGHAT and CDR2 FQNNGV. In DNA, the CDR3 is TGTGCCAGCAGCCCCCGACAGGCCGCGAACACCGGGGAGCTGTTTTTT. As protein: CASSPRQAANTGELFF.

In its sample, this clonotype was seen a few times. The chain uses TRBV29-1 and TRBJ1-1; D is unresolved. The germline CDR1 and CDR2 sequences are SQVTM and ANQGSEA. The V and J ends lost 5 bases and 10 bases respectively, with 23 bases between them. The CDR3 runs to 14 residues. CDR3 protein: CSVRTLLREAAAFF. CDR3 DNA: TGCAGCGTTAGGACCCTTCTTCGGGAAGCCGCAGCTTTCTTT. The full variable domain, rest sourced from reference TRBV29-1 and TRBJ1-1, is SAVISQKPSRDICQRGTSLTIQCQVDSQVTMMFWYRQQPGQSLTLIATANQGSEATYESGFVIDKFPISRPNLTFSTLTVSNMSPEDSSIYLCSVRTLLREAAAFFGQGTRLTVV.

The rearrangement joins TRBV9 to TRBJ2-2; D is perhaps TRBD2 (6 bases). Germline loops: CDR1 SGDLS, CDR2 YYNGEE. The CDR3 runs to 15 residues. Trimming took 0 bases from V and 1 from J, leaving 7 bases between them. The CDR3 DNA reads TGTGCCAGCAGCGTAGTAGCGGTGAACACCGGGGAGCTGTTTTTT. This gives the protein CASSVVAVNTGELFF.

This clonotype occurred many times. CDR3 sequence (DNA): TGTGCCAGCAGCCCGATGGGCGGGAGGGCCTACGAGCAGTACTTC. Translating it yields CASSPMGGRAYEQYF. V gene TRBV7-8 combines with J gene TRBJ2-7, with 9 bases aligning to TRBD2. The germline CDR1 and CDR2 sequences are SGHVS and FQNEAQ. The CDR3 extends over 15 amino acids. V lost 5 bases to trimming and J lost 2 bases; unmatched junction nucleotides: 7.

The J gene is TRBJ2-1, the V gene TRBV6-2 or TRBV6-3, with D possibly matching TRBD1 (6 bases). The ends were cut back, 6 bases at V and 0 bases at J, with 9 bases in the middle. This CDR3 spans 14 amino acids. Germline V gives CDR1 MNHEY, CDR2 SVGEGT. CDR3 sequence: CASRKDSSYNEQFF. The CDR3 DNA is TGTGCCAGCAGAAAGGACAGCTCCTACAATGAGCAGTTCTTC.

This clonotype was counted a few times. V gene TRBV29-1 combines with J gene TRBJ2-7; tentatively, D is TRBD1 or TRBD2 (5 bases each). V was shortened by 6 bases and J by 5 bases, with 14 bases between the two germline ends. This CDR3 contains 12 residues. CDR1 and CDR2 from the germline V gene are SQVTM and ANQGSEA. CDR3 loop: CSVHAGTNEQYF. The CDR3 DNA follows: TGCAGCGTACATGCCGGGACGAACGAGCAGTACTTC.